A selection of T cell receptor beta chains follows, all from one sample in a study of cytomegalovirus exposure and HLA in healthy donors. Profiling relied on immunoSEQ multiplex PCR, and the TCRdb table lists in-frame clones only, not all of them. The sample contains 90,000 to 110,000 clones, about four fifths of which appear only once. The source material was PBMCs. The receptors originated from a young man in good health and CMV-seronegative. The CDR3 runs from the conserved cysteine through the conserved F or W. A D gene is named only where the DNA matches it firmly. Clone size appears in some rows only: once, few, many, or a class for an expanded clone.

. TRBJ2-1 . TRBV7-2 CASSSTPLLGNEQFF TGTGCCAGCAGCTCGACCCCACTTCTAGGAAATGAGCAGTTCTTC
TRBD1 TRBJ1-5 . TRBV4-2 CASSQDGQANQPQHF TGTGCCAGCAGCCAAGATGGACAGGCGAATCAGCCCCAGCATTTT
. TRBJ1-1 . TRBV7-2 CASSSRGGFDTEAFF TGTGCCAGCAGCTCACGTGGGGGGTTTGACACTGAAGCTTTCTTT
TRBD1 TRBJ1-6 . TRBV6-5 CASSTGTGAQPLHF TGTGCCAGCAGTACCGGGACAGGGGCGCAACCCCTCCACTTT
. TRBJ1-2 . TRBV19 CASSIGRDYTF TGTGCCAGTAGTATAGGGAGGGATTACACCTTC
TRBD1 TRBJ2-1 . TRBV9 CASSVEGRDRGNEQFF TGTGCCAGCAGCGTAGAGGGCCGTGACAGGGGTAATGAGCAGTTCTTC
. TRBJ1-2 . TRBV4-1 CASSQEQGSQNYGYTF TGCGCCAGCAGCCAAGAACAGGGATCGCAGAACTATGGCTACACCTTC
. TRBJ2-7 . TRBV5-4 CATKGHNFYEQYF TGTGCCACCAAGGGACACAACTTCTACGAGCAGTACTTC
TRBD1 TRBJ2-2 . TRBV19 CASSQGVAGELFF TGTGCCAGTAGTCAGGGGGTCGCCGGGGAGCTGTTTTTT
. TRBJ1-5 . TRBV11-2 CASSFEPSQPQHF TGTGCCAGCAGCTTTGAGCCATCTCAGCCCCAGCATTTT
. TRBJ2-7 . TRBV4-3 CASSQVWQGGREQYF TGCGCCAGCAGCCAAGTTTGGCAGGGGGGTCGCGAGCAGTACTTC
. TRBJ1-5 once TRBV9 CASSVATRRYNQPQHF TGTGCCAGCAGCGTAGCTACGAGGCGGTACAATCAGCCCCAGCATTTT
. TRBJ2-7 . TRBV9 CASSFQGSGEQYF TGTGCCAGCAGCTTTCAGGGCTCAGGCGAGCAGTACTTC
. TRBJ1-6 once TRBV27 CASSPYSQGVTDSPLHF TGTGCCAGCAGTCCCTATTCACAAGGGGTTACGGATTCACCCCTCCACTTT
TRBD1 TRBJ1-2 . TRBV29-1 CSSWTGEKGLGGYTF TGCAGCTCATGGACAGGGGAAAAAGGTCTAGGTGGCTACACCTTC
. TRBJ2-2 . TRBV7-3 CASSSQVAGELFF TGTGCCAGCAGCTCACAGGTTGCCGGGGAGCTGTTTTTT
TRBD1 TRBJ1-4 few TRBV7-9 CASSPSQGEEKLFF TGTGCCAGCAGCCCGAGTCAGGGGGAAGAAAAACTGTTTTTT
. TRBJ1-6 . TRBV5-1 CASSLGQANSPLHF TGCGCCAGCAGCTTGGGACAGGCCAATTCACCCCTCCACTTT
. TRBJ1-1 . TRBV29-1 CSVVRAVNTEAFF TGCAGCGTGGTCAGGGCGGTAAACACTGAAGCTTTCTTT
. TRBJ2-6 . TRBV7-9 CASSSRRDSGANVLTF TGTGCCAGCAGCTCCCGACGGGACTCTGGGGCCAACGTCCTGACTTTC
. TRBJ1-5 . TRBV2 CASSVGGASNQPQHF TGTGCCAGCAGTGTTGGGGGCGCGAGCAATCAGCCCCAGCATTTT
. TRBJ2-7 . TRBV5-6 CASSLYPGDVREENYEQYF TGTGCCAGCAGCTTGTATCCAGGGGACGTTCGAGAGGAAAACTACGAGCAGTACTTC